This T cell receptor beta chain is drawn from a study of blood T cell repertoires in COVID-19. Libraries were prepared by immunoSEQ multiplex PCR; TCRdb keeps only in-frame clonotypes and omits some of them. Here the sample spans around 340,000 clones, just over 85% being singletons. The clonotype comes from a middle-aged woman with acute COVID-19. The sample comprised PBMCs or T cells enriched from blood (not recorded which).

CDR3 region: CASSVAVASGADTQYF. The CDR3 nucleotides are TGTGCCAGCAGCGTAGCTGTGGCTAGCGGGGCAGATACGCAGTATTTT. The chain employs TRBV9 and TRBJ2-3, with TRBD2 identical over 9 bases. CDR1 SGDLS and CDR2 YYNGEE come from the germline V gene. V lost 0 bases and J lost 4; bases outside the gene matches: 6. The length of the CDR3 is 16 residues.